This is a list of T cell receptor beta chains from one sample in a study of T cell responses to AZD1222 COVID-19 vaccine. Profiling relied on immunoSEQ multiplex PCR, and the TCRdb table lists in-frame clones only, not all of them. The sample yields 92,000 or so clones, roughly 90% seen once. The sequencing here drew on peripheral blood, taken on day 0 of AZD1222 vaccination. These receptors all stem from an adult in good health. The CDR3 runs from the conserved cysteine through the conserved F or W. The D gene is left open where the match is weak. Clone size is not always given. Where it is, it says once, few, many or a class for expanded clones.

v_call	clone_size	j_call	d_call	cdr3_nt	cdr3_aa
TRBV12-5	NA	TRBJ1-1	TRBD1	TGTGCTAGTGGTTTGGGGACAGGGGCGTTTGAAGCTTTCTTT	CASGLGTGAFEAFF
TRBV6-5	once	TRBJ2-3	NA	TGTGCCTTAGAGGACCCCGTGGAAGATACGCAGTATTTT	CALEDPVEDTQYF
TRBV29-1	NA	TRBJ2-7	TRBD2	TGCAGCGTTGGAGGGACTAGCAATTACGAGCAGTACTTC	CSVGGTSNYEQYF
TRBV5-6	NA	TRBJ2-7	NA	TGTGCCAGCAGCTTGGGGGGGCCCTTCTCCTACGAGCAGTACTTC	CASSLGGPFSYEQYF
TRBV19	few	TRBJ2-7	NA	TGTGCCAGTAGTATAGACGGCGGACTTACCTACGAGCAGTACTTC	CASSIDGGLTYEQYF
TRBV11-2	NA	TRBJ2-7	NA	TGTGCCAGCAGCTTGAGTCAGGTCTACGAGCAGTACTTC	CASSLSQVYEQYF
TRBV19	NA	TRBJ2-1	NA	TGTGCCAGTAGTGTCGTGGGAGCCCACAATGAGCAGTTCTTC	CASSVVGAHNEQFF
TRBV13	few	TRBJ2-7	TRBD2	TGTGCCAGCAGCTCCACCGGGACAGCATTTCTAGCGGGAGGGCCGTACTCCTACGAGCAGTACTTC	CASSSTGTAFLAGGPYSYEQYF
TRBV7-2	NA	TRBJ2-7	TRBD2	TGTGCCAGCAGCAAGGGACTAGCGGGAGGAGACCCCTACGAGCAGTACTTC	CASSKGLAGGDPYEQYF
TRBV6-5	NA	TRBJ2-3	TRBD1	TGTGCCAGCAGAACAGGGGGCGCTGGGACAGATACGCAGTATTTT	CASRTGGAGTDTQYF
TRBV6-5	once	TRBJ2-1	TRBD2	TGTGCCAGCAGAGGACTAGCGGGAGGATATGAGCAGTTCTTC	CASRGLAGGYEQFF
TRBV4-2	NA	TRBJ2-7	TRBD2	TGTGCCAGCAGCCAAGTTGGAGGCCCAGCGGGAGGCCACGAGCAGTACTTC	CASSQVGGPAGGHEQYF
TRBV27	NA	TRBJ2-1	TRBD2	TGTGCCAGCAGGTCCGGGACTAGCGGGTTTAGCTCCTACAATGAGCAGTTCTTC	CASRSGTSGFSSYNEQFF
TRBV27	NA	TRBJ2-5	TRBD2	TGTGCCAGCAGCCACCCTCTAGCGGGAGGGCCCGGAGAGACCCAGTACTTC	CASSHPLAGGPGETQYF
TRBV28	NA	TRBJ2-5	TRBD2	TGTGCCAGCAGTTTCCGTGGCGGGAGGGGGGAGACCCAGTACTTC	CASSFRGGRGETQYF
TRBV2	NA	TRBJ2-2	TRBD1	TGTGCCAGCAGTAGAGGGACAGGAACTTTGGCCGGGGAGCTGTTTTTT	CASSRGTGTLAGELFF
TRBV6-6	NA	TRBJ2-7	NA	TGTGCCAGCAGTTCCGGGGACGAGCAGTACTTC	CASSSGDEQYF
TRBV28	NA	TRBJ1-1	NA	TGTGCCAGCAGTTTACTACAGGGTGAAGCTTTCTTT	CASSLLQGEAFF
TRBV18	NA	TRBJ2-7	NA	TGTGCCAGCTCACCTCCCGGGAACTACGAGCAGTACTTC	CASSPPGNYEQYF
TRBV18	NA	TRBJ1-5	NA	TGTGCCAGCTCACCCGGCCGGGACGGTAATCAGCCCCAGCATTTT	CASSPGRDGNQPQHF
TRBV6-5	NA	TRBJ2-6	TRBD1	TGTGCCAGCACGGAACAGGGGGCTGGGGCCAACGTCCTGACTTTC	CASTEQGAGANVLTF
TRBV13	NA	TRBJ1-5	TRBD1	TGTGCCAGCAGCCAGGCGGACAGGCCGAATCAGCCCCAGCATTTT	CASSQADRPNQPQHF